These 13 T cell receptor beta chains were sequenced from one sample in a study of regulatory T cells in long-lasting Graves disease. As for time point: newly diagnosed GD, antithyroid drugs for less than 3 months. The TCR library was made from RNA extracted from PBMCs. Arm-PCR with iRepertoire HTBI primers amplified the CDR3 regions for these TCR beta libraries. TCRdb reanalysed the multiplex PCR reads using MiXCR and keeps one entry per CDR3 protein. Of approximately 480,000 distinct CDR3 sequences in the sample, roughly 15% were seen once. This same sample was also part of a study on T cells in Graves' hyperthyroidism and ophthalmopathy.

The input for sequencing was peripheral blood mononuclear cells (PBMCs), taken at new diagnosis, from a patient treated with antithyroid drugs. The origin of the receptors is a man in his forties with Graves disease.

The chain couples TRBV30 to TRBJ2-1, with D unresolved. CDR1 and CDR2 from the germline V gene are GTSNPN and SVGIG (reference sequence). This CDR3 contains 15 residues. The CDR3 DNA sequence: TGTGCACTTCGGGCGCCTCCCAGCTCCTACAATGAGCAGTTCTTC. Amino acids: CALRAPPSSYNEQFF.

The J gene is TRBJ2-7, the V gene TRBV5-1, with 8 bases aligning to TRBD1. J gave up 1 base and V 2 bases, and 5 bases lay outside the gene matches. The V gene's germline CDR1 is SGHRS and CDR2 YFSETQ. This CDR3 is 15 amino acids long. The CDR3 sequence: CASSFQGANSYEQYF. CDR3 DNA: TGCGCCAGCAGCTTCCAGGGGGCAAATTCCTACGAGCAGTACTTC.

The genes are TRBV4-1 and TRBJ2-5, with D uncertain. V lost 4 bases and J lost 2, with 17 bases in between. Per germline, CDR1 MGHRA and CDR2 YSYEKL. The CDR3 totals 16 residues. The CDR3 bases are TGCGCCAGCAGCCCCGGCTTTCTGGGTAGGCAAGAGACCCAGTACTTC. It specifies CASSPGFLGRQETQYF.

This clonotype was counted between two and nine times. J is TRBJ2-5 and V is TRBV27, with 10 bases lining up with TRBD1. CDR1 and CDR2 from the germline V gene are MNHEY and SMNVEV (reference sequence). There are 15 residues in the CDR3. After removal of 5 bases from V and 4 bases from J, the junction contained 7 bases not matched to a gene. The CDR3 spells CASSPLTGGSETQYF. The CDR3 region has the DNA TGTGCCAGCAGTCCGTTGACAGGGGGCTCAGAGACCCAGTACTTC.

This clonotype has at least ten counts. CDR3 loop: CASSLVDRGHTDTQYF. For the CDR3, the DNA is TGTGCCAGCAGCTTAGTCGACAGGGGGCACACAGATACGCAGTATTTT. V gene TRBV7-2 combines with J gene TRBJ2-3, with TRBD1 identical over 10 bases. The length of the CDR3 is 16 residues. In germline, CDR1 is SGHTA, CDR2 FQGNSA. V trimming: 1 base; J trimming: 2 bases; junction bases outside the gene matches: 3.

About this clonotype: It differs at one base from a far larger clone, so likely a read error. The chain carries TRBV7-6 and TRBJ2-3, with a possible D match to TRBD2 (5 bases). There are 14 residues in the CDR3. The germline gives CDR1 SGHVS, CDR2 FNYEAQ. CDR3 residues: CASRDRGNTDMQYF. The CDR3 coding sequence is TGTGCCAGCCGGGATCGAGGTAACACAGATATGCAGTATTTT.

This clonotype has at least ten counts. The CDR3 sequence is CSGGRGGTDTQYF. The CDR3 DNA is TGCAGTGGCGGCAGGGGGGGCACAGATACGCAGTATTTT. This chain joins TRBV20-1 and TRBJ2-3, with D possibly being TRBD1 (7 bases). V was cut by 7 bases and J by 1 base, with 12 bases left in between. CDR1 and CDR2 from the germline V gene are DFQATT and SNEGSKA (reference sequence). The CDR3 is made up of 13 amino acids.

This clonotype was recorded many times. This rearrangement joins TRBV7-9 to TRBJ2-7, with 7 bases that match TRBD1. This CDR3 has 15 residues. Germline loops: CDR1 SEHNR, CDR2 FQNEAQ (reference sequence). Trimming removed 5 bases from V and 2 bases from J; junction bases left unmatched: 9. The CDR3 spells CASSGSGTETYEQYF. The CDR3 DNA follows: TGTGCCAGCAGCGGATCCGGGACAGAGACCTACGAGCAGTACTTC.

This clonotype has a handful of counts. CDR3 amino acids: CASSKVSPGNTIYF. CDR3 nucleotide sequence: TGTGCCAGCAGTAAGGTCTCGCCTGGAAACACCATATATTTT. The genes are TRBV12-3 or TRBV12-4 and TRBJ1-3; D is ambiguous. The CDR3 runs to 14 residues. V gave up 5 bases and J gave up 2 bases, with 10 bases separating them.

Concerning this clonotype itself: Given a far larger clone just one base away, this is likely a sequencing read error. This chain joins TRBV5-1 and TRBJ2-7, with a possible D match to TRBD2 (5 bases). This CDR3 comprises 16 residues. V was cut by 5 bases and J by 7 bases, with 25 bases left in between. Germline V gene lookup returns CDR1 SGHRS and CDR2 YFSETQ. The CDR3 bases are TGCGCCAGCAGTTCCTATCCCCGGGGTGGGGTGGATGAGCAGTACTTC. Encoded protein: CASSSYPRGGVDEQYF.

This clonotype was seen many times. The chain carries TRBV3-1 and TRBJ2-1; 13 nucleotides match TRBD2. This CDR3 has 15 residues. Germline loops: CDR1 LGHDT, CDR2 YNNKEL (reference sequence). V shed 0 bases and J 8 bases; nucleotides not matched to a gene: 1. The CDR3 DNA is TGTGCCAGCAGCCAAGAACTAGCGGGAGGGTATGAGCAGTTCTTC. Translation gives CASSQELAGGYEQFF.

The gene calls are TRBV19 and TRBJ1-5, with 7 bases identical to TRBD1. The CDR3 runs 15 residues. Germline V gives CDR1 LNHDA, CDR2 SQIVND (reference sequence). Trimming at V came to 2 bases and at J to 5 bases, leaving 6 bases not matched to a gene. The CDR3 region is CASSIPLTGYQPQHF. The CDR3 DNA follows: TGTGCCAGTAGTATACCCTTGACAGGGTATCAGCCCCAGCATTTT. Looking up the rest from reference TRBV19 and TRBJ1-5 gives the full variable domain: DGGITQSPKYLFRKEGQNVTLSCEQNLNHDAMYWYRQDPGQGLRLIYYSQIVNDFQKGDIAEGYSVSREKKESFPLTVTSAQKNPTAFYLCASSIPLTGYQPQHFGDGTRLSIL.

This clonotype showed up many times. CDR3 sequence: CASTKGGEPYEQYF. CDR3 DNA sequence: TGTGCCAGCACTAAAGGGGGGGAGCCTTATGAGCAGTACTTC. The rearrangement uses TRBV28 and TRBJ2-7; perhaps TRBD2 as D (7 bases). Trimming took off 7 bases at V and 7 bases at J, with 20 bases between the two ends. CDR3 length: 14 amino acids. Germline V gene data show CDR1 as MDHEN and CDR2 as SYDVKM.